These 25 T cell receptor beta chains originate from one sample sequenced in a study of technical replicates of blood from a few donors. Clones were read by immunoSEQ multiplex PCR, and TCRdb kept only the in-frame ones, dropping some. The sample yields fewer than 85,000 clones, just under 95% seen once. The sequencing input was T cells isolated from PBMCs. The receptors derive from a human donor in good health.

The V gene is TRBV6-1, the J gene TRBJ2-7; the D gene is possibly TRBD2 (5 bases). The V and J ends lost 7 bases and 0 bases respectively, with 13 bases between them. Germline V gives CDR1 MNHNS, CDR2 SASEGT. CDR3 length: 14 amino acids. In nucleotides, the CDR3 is TGTGCCAGCACAACAAGCGGACTCTCCTACGAGCAGTACTTC. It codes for CASTTSGLSYEQYF.

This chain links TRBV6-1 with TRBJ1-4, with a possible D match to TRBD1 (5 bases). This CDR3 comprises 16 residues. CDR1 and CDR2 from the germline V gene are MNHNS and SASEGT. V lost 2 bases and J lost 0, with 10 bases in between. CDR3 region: CASSEKGVTTNEKLFF. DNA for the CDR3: TGTGCCAGCAGTGAAAAAGGGGTAACAACTAATGAAAAACTGTTTTTT.

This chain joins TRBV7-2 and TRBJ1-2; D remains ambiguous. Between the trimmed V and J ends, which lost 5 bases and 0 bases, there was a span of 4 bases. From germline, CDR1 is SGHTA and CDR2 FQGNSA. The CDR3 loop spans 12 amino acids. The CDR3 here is CASSPANYGYTF. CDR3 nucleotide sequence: TGTGCCAGCAGCCCTGCTAACTATGGCTACACCTTC.

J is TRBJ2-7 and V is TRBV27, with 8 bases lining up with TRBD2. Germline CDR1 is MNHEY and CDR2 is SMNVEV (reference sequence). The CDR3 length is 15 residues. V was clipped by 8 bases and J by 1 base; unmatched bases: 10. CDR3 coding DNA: TGTGCCAGCTTCGGACCGGGACTAGGTTCCTACGAGCAGTACTTC. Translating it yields CASFGPGLGSYEQYF.

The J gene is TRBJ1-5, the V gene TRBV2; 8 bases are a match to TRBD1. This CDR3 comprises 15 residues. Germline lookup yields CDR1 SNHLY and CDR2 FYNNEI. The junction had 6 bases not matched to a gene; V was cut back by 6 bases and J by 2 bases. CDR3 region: CASRTGTGRNQPQHF. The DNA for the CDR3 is TGTGCCAGCAGGACCGGGACAGGCCGCAATCAGCCCCAGCATTTT.

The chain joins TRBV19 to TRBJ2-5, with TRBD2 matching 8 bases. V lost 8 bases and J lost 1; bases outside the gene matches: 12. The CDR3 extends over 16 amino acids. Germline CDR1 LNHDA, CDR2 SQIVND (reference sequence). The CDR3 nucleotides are TGTGCCAGTGCCCTGACTAGCGATCTGGGCCAAGAGACCCAGTACTTC. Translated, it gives CASALTSDLGQETQYF. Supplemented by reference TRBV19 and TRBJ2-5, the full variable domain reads DGGITQSPKYLFRKEGQNVTLSCEQNLNHDAMYWYRQDPGQGLRLIYYSQIVNDFQKGDIAEGYSVSREKKESFPLTVTSAQKNPTAFYLCASALTSDLGQETQYFGPGTRLLVL.

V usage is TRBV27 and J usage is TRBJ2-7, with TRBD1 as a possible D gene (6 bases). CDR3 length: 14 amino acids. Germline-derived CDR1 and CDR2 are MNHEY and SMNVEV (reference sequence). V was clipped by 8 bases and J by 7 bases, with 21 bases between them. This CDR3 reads CASSIVGGTREQYF. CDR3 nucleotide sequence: TGTGCCAGCTCGATCGTAGGGGGTACCAGAGAGCAGTACTTC.

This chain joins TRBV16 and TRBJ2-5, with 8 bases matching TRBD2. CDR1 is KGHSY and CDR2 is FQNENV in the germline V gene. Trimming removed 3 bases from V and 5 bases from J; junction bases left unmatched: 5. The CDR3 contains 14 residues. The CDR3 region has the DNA TGTGCCAGCAGCCAGGGGACTAGTCGGGAGACCCAGTACTTC. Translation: CASSQGTSRETQYF.

CDR3 protein: CATTGTGLAGELFF. CDR3 DNA: TGTGCCACGACCGGGACAGGGCTGGCCGGGGAGCTGTTTTTT. The chain uses TRBV27 and TRBJ2-2, with 9 bases matching TRBD1. The CDR3 is made up of 14 amino acids. Trimming took 10 bases from V and 6 from J; bases not matched to a gene: 9. Germline loops: CDR1 MNHEY, CDR2 SMNVEV (reference sequence).

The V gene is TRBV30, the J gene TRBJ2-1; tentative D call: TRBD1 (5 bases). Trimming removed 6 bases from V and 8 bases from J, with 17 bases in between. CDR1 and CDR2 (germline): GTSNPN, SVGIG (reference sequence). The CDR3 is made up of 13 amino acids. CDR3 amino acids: CACRGPLRDEQFF. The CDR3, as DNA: TGTGCCTGTAGGGGCCCCCTAAGAGATGAGCAGTTCTTC.

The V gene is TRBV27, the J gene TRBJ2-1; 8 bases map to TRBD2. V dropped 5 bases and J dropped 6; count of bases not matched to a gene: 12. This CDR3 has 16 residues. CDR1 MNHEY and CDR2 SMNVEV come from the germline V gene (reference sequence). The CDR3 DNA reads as TGTGCCAGCAGTCCGAATAGTGGACTAGCTCCCAATGAGCAGTTCTTC. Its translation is CASSPNSGLAPNEQFF.

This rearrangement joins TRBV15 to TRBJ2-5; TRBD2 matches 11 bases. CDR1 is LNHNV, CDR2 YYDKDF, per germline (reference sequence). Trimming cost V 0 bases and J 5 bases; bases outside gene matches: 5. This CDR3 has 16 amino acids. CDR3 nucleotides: TGTGCCACCAGCAGAGAACTAGCGGGAGAGGTGGAGACCCAGTACTTC. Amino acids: CATSRELAGEVETQYF.

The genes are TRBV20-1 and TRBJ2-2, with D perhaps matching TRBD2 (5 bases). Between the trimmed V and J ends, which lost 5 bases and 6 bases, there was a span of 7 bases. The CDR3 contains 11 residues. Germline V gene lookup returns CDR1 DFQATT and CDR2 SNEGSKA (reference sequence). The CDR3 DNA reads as TGCAGTGCTGCGCGGGCCGGGGAGCTGTTTTTT. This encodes CSAARAGELFF.

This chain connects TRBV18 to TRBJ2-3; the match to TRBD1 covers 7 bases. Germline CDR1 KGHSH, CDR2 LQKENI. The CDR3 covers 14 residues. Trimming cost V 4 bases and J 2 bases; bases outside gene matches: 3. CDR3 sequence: CASSQGANTDTQYF. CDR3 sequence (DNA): TGTGCCAGCTCACAGGGGGCGAACACAGATACGCAGTATTTT.

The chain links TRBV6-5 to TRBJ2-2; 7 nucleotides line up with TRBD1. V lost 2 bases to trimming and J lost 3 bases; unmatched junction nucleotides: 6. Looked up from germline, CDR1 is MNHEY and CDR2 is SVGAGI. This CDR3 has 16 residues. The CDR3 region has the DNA TGTGCCAGCAGTTACGGGACAGCTTTTTACACCGGGGAGCTGTTTTTT. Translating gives CASSYGTAFYTGELFF.

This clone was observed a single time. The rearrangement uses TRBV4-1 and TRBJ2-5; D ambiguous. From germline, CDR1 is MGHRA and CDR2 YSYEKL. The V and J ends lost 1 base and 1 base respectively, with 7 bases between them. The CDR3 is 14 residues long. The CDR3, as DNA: TGCGCCAGCAGCCAAGTTGGTAGCCAAGAGACCCAGTACTTC. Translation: CASSQVGSQETQYF.

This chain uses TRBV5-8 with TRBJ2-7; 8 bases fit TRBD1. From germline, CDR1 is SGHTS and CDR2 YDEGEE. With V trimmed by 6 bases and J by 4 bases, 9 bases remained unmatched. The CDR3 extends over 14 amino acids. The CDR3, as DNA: TGTGCCAGCATTCGACAGGGGACCCCTTACGAGCAGTACTTC. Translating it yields CASIRQGTPYEQYF.

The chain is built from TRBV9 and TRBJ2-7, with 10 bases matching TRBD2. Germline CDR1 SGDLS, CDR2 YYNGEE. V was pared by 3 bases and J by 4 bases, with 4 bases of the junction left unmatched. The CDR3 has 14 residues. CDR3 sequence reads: CASSEGSGRYEQYF. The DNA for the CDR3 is TGTGCCAGCAGCGAGGGTAGCGGGAGGTACGAGCAGTACTTC.

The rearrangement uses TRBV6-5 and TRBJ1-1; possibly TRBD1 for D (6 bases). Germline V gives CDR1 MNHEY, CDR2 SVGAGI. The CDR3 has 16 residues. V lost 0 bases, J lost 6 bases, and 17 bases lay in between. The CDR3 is CASSYSILGGGPEAFF. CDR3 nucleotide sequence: TGTGCCAGCAGTTACTCGATACTGGGAGGGGGGCCTGAAGCTTTCTTT.

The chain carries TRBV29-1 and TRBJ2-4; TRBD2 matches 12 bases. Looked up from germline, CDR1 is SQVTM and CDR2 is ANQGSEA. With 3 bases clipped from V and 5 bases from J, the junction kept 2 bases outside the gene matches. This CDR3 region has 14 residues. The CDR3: CSVETSGSQNIQYF. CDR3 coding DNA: TGCAGCGTTGAGACTAGCGGGAGTCAAAACATTCAGTACTTC.

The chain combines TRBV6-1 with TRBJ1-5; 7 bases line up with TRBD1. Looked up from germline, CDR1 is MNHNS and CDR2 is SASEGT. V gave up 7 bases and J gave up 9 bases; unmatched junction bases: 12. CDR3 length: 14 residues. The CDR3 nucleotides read TGTGCCAGCATAATCCGGGACAGCCTTCGGCCCCAGCATTTT. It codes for CASIIRDSLRPQHF.

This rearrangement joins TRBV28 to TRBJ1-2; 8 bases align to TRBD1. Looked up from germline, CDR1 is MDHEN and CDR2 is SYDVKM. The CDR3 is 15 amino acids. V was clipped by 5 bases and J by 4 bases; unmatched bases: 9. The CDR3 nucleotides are TGTGCCAGCAGTCCCTCTACAGGGGGAAGCTATGGCTACACCTTC. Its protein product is CASSPSTGGSYGYTF.

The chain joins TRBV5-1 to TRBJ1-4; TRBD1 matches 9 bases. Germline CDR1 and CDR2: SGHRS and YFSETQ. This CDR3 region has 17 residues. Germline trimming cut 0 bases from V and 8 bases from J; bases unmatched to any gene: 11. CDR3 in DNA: TGCGCCAGCAGCTTGGCCGCGACAGGGGGGTCAATCGAAAAACTGTTTTTT. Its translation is CASSLAATGGSIEKLFF.

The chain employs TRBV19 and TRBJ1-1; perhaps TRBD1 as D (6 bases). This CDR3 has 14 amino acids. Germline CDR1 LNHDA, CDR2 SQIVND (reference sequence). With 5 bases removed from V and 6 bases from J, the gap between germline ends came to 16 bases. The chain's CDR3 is CASSRTQGLAEAFF. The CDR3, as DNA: TGTGCCAGTAGTCGCACACAGGGTTTGGCTGAAGCTTTCTTT.

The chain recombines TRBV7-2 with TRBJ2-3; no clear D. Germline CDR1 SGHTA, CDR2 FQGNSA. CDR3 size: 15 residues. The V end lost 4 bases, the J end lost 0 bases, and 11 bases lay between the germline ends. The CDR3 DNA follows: TGTGCCAGCAGCTCCCGAACGACTAGCACAGATACGCAGTATTTT. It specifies CASSSRTTSTDTQYF. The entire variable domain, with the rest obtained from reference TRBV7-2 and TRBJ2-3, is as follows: GAGVSQSPSNKVTEKGKDVELRCDPISGHTALYWYRQSLGQGLEFLIYFQGNSAPDKSGLPSDRFSAERTGGSVSTLTIQRTQQEDSAVYLCASSSRTTSTDTQYFGPGTRLTVL.